A selection of T cell receptor beta chains follows, all from one sample in a study of T cell responses to AZD1222 COVID-19 vaccine. Profiling relied on immunoSEQ multiplex PCR, and the TCRdb table lists in-frame clones only, not all of them. The sample consists of 130,000 to 150,000 clones, around 89% of them appearing once. The material was peripheral blood, obtained on day 0 of MenACWY control vaccination. The receptors were gathered from an adult in good health. Each CDR3 is given with its conserved first and last residue. D genes are given only for firm matches. Clone size is shown for a subset of rows, as once, few, many or a class of expanded clone.

D gene	V gene	J gene	clone size	CDR3 protein	CDR3 DNA
.	TRBV7-2	TRBJ2-7	.	CASSFETGPISYEQYF	TGTGCCAGCAGCTTTGAGACGGGCCCCATCTCCTACGAGCAGTACTTC
.	TRBV18	TRBJ1-2	.	CASSPPVSDRLSGYTF	TGTGCCAGCTCACCACCGGTATCTGACAGGTTATCGGGCTACACCTTC
.	TRBV6-5	TRBJ1-5	.	CASSYSRGSLQPQHF	TGTGCCAGCAGTTACTCTCGGGGAAGTCTTCAGCCCCAGCATTTT
TRBD1	TRBV28	TRBJ2-7	.	CASSRDRVTYEQYF	TGTGCCAGCAGCCGGGACAGGGTCACCTACGAGCAGTACTTC
.	TRBV5-1	TRBJ2-1	.	CASSLGQYNEQFF	TGCGCCAGCAGCTTGGGTCAGTACAATGAGCAGTTCTTC
.	TRBV5-5	TRBJ2-7	.	CASSFTEYFYEQYF	TGTGCCAGCAGCTTTACTGAGTATTTCTACGAGCAGTACTTC
.	TRBV21-1	TRBJ2-2	.	CASRDCENTGELFF	TGTGCCAGCAGGGACTGCGAGAACACCGGGGAGCTGTTTTTT
.	TRBV27	TRBJ2-7	few	CASSPRQVAYEQYF	TGTGCCAGCAGCCCACGACAGGTCGCCTACGAGCAGTACTTC
.	TRBV5-1	TRBJ2-5	.	CASSQGSTQETQYF	TGCGCCAGCAGCCAAGGTTCAACCCAAGAGACCCAGTACTTC
.	TRBV27	TRBJ2-3	.	CASSLYRTDTQYF	TGTGCCAGCAGTTTATATAGGACAGATACGCAGTATTTT
.	TRBV7-3	TRBJ2-6	once	CASSPTGANVLTF	TGTGCCAGCAGCCCCACTGGGGCCAACGTCCTGACTTTC
.	TRBV5-4	TRBJ2-7	.	CASSLAWPDGRNYEQYF	TGTGCCAGCAGCTTGGCCTGGCCGGACGGCAGAAACTACGAGCAGTACTTC
.	TRBV18	TRBJ1-1	.	CASSPPGLPNTEAFF	TGTGCCAGCTCACCGCCGGGACTCCCGAACACTGAAGCTTTCTTT
.	TRBV3-1/TRBV3-2	TRBJ1-3	.	CASSHPVKGDSGNTIYF	TGTGCCAGCAGCCATCCGGTCAAGGGGGACTCTGGAAACACCATATATTTT
TRBD1	TRBV5-8	TRBJ2-7	once	CASSSLYGTGNYEQYF	TGTGCCAGCAGCTCGCTTTACGGGACAGGGAACTACGAGCAGTACTTC
TRBD2	TRBV7-3	TRBJ2-2	.	CASSQNSGRVTGELFF	TGTGCCAGCAGCCAAAATAGCGGGAGAGTGACCGGGGAGCTGTTTTTT
TRBD1	TRBV4-3	TRBJ2-1	.	CASSQDRASYNEQFF	TGCGCCAGCAGTCAGGACAGGGCCTCCTACAATGAGCAGTTCTTC
.	TRBV28	TRBJ2-5	few	CASSQGKETQYF	TGTGCCAGCAGCCAGGGGAAAGAGACCCAGTACTTC
.	TRBV7-2	TRBJ1-3	.	CASSLRGGGTGNTIYF	TGTGCCAGCAGCTTACGGGGCGGGGGGACTGGAAACACCATATATTTT
.	TRBV28	TRBJ1-1	.	CASSFRGVGNTEAFF	TGTGCCAGCAGTTTTCGGGGGGTGGGGAACACTGAAGCTTTCTTT
.	TRBV24-1	TRBJ1-1	.	CATSDSKVNKQNTEAFF	TGTGCCACCAGTGATTCCAAGGTCAACAAGCAGAACACTGAAGCTTTCTTT
.	TRBV7-2	TRBJ1-1	.	CASSPRRSTEAFF	TGTGCCAGCAGCCCCCGTAGGAGCACTGAAGCTTTCTTT
TRBD1	TRBV5-4	TRBJ2-5	.	CASSFSTGPQETQYF	TGTGCCAGCAGCTTCTCGACAGGGCCTCAAGAGACCCAGTACTTC
TRBD1	TRBV11-2	TRBJ1-4	.	CASSLRQGNEKLFF	TGTGCCAGCAGCCTCCGACAGGGGAATGAAAAACTGTTTTTT
.	TRBV7-6	TRBJ2-1	.	CASSLARLQPFF	TGTGCCAGCAGCTTAGCTCGCCTCCAGCCGTTCTTC
.	TRBV4-1	TRBJ1-2	.	CASSPRFLANYGYTF	TGCGCCAGCAGCCCCAGGTTTTTAGCTAACTATGGCTACACCTTC
TRBD1	TRBV12-3/TRBV12-4	TRBJ1-5	.	CASSVGQGQPQHF	TGTGCCAGCAGTGTGGGACAGGGTCAGCCCCAGCATTTT
TRBD1	TRBV19	TRBJ2-4	.	CASSVSTGNIQYF	TGTGCCAGTAGTGTATCGACAGGGAACATTCAGTACTTC
.	TRBV5-1	TRBJ2-7	.	CASSQQEGANEQYF	TGCGCCAGCAGCCAGCAGGAGGGTGCCAACGAGCAGTACTTC
.	TRBV2	TRBJ2-1	.	CASSDYREQFF	TGTGCCAGCAGTGACTATAGAGAGCAGTTCTTC
TRBD1	TRBV6-1	TRBJ2-2	.	CASSAPRGRGTGELFF	TGTGCCAGCAGTGCACCGAGGGGGCGCGGCACCGGGGAGCTGTTTTTT
.	TRBV4-3	TRBJ2-1	once	CASSVGESPEGYEQFF	TGCGCCAGCAGCGTCGGGGAGTCCCCCGAAGGGTATGAGCAGTTCTTC
.	TRBV30	TRBJ1-2	once	CAWTVARNRRYTF	TGTGCCTGGACTGTAGCAAGGAACCGGCGCTACACCTTC
TRBD1	TRBV3-1/TRBV3-2	TRBJ1-2	.	CASSQNSDRVDYGYTF	TGTGCCAGCAGCCAAAATTCCGACAGGGTAGACTATGGCTACACCTTC
.	TRBV2	TRBJ2-1	.	CASSDSPGTGNEQFF	TGTGCCAGCAGTGACAGTCCCGGGACTGGGAATGAGCAGTTCTTC
.	TRBV4-3	TRBJ2-7	.	CASSQGTVSRYEQYF	TGCGCCAGCAGCCAGGGGACCGTGTCCCGCTACGAGCAGTACTTC
.	TRBV24-1	TRBJ2-7	.	CATTSDRSYEQYF	TGTGCCACCACTTCCGACAGATCCTACGAGCAGTACTTC
.	TRBV2	TRBJ1-1	.	CASSEIIRGNTEAFF	TGTGCCAGCAGTGAAATCATTCGGGGGAACACTGAAGCTTTCTTT
TRBD1	TRBV6-2/TRBV6-3	TRBJ2-2	.	CASSSGQGTGELFF	TGTGCCAGCAGTTCGGGACAGGGAACCGGGGAGCTGTTTTTT
.	TRBV3-1/TRBV3-2	TRBJ2-7	.	CASSHPKAGDGGTYEQYF	TGTGCCAGCAGCCACCCAAAAGCCGGGGACGGAGGAACCTACGAGCAGTACTTC
.	TRBV24-1	TRBJ2-1	.	CATSDDEVGSYNEQFF	TGTGCCACCAGTGATGACGAGGTGGGCTCCTACAATGAGCAGTTCTTC
.	TRBV5-1	TRBJ2-2	.	CASNGNGGNTGELFF	TGCGCCAGCAACGGAAACGGCGGGAACACCGGGGAGCTGTTTTTT
.	TRBV11-1	TRBJ2-7	.	CASSLERGAPYEQYF	TGTGCCAGCAGCTTAGAACGAGGGGCGCCCTACGAGCAGTACTTC
.	TRBV19	TRBJ1-2	.	CASSIRQGNYGYTF	TGTGCCAGTAGTATCCGCCAGGGGAACTATGGCTACACCTTC
.	TRBV19	TRBJ2-1	.	CASSIWGAPYNEQFF	TGTGCCAGTAGTATATGGGGGGCCCCCTACAATGAGCAGTTCTTC
.	TRBV12-3/TRBV12-4	TRBJ2-7	.	CASSSRGEQYF	TGTGCCAGCAGTTCCAGGGGCGAGCAGTACTTC
.	TRBV13	TRBJ1-2	.	CASSPGRSPYGYTF	TGTGCCAGCAGCCCGGGACGGAGCCCATATGGCTACACCTTC
.	TRBV4-2	TRBJ1-3	once	CASSQEGGYGNTIYF	TGTGCCAGCAGCCAAGAGGGGGGTTACGGAAACACCATATATTTT
.	TRBV6-6	TRBJ2-5	.	CASDQGFRETQYF	TGTGCCAGCGATCAGGGATTTCGGGAGACCCAGTACTTC
TRBD1	TRBV4-2	TRBJ1-2	.	CASSSIPGQGAYGYTF	TGTGCCAGCAGTTCTATTCCAGGGCAGGGGGCCTATGGCTACACCTTC
TRBD1	TRBV25-1	TRBJ2-7	.	CASSEYGGTGGLEQYF	TGTGCCAGCAGTGAATATGGCGGGACAGGGGGTCTCGAGCAGTACTTC
TRBD1	TRBV7-9	TRBJ2-5	.	CASSPRTGKVTQYF	TGTGCCAGCAGCCCTCGGACAGGGAAGGTCACCCAGTACTTC
.	TRBV5-5	TRBJ1-2	.	CASSLGQETYGYTF	TGTGCCAGCAGCTTGGGACAGGAAACCTATGGCTACACCTTC